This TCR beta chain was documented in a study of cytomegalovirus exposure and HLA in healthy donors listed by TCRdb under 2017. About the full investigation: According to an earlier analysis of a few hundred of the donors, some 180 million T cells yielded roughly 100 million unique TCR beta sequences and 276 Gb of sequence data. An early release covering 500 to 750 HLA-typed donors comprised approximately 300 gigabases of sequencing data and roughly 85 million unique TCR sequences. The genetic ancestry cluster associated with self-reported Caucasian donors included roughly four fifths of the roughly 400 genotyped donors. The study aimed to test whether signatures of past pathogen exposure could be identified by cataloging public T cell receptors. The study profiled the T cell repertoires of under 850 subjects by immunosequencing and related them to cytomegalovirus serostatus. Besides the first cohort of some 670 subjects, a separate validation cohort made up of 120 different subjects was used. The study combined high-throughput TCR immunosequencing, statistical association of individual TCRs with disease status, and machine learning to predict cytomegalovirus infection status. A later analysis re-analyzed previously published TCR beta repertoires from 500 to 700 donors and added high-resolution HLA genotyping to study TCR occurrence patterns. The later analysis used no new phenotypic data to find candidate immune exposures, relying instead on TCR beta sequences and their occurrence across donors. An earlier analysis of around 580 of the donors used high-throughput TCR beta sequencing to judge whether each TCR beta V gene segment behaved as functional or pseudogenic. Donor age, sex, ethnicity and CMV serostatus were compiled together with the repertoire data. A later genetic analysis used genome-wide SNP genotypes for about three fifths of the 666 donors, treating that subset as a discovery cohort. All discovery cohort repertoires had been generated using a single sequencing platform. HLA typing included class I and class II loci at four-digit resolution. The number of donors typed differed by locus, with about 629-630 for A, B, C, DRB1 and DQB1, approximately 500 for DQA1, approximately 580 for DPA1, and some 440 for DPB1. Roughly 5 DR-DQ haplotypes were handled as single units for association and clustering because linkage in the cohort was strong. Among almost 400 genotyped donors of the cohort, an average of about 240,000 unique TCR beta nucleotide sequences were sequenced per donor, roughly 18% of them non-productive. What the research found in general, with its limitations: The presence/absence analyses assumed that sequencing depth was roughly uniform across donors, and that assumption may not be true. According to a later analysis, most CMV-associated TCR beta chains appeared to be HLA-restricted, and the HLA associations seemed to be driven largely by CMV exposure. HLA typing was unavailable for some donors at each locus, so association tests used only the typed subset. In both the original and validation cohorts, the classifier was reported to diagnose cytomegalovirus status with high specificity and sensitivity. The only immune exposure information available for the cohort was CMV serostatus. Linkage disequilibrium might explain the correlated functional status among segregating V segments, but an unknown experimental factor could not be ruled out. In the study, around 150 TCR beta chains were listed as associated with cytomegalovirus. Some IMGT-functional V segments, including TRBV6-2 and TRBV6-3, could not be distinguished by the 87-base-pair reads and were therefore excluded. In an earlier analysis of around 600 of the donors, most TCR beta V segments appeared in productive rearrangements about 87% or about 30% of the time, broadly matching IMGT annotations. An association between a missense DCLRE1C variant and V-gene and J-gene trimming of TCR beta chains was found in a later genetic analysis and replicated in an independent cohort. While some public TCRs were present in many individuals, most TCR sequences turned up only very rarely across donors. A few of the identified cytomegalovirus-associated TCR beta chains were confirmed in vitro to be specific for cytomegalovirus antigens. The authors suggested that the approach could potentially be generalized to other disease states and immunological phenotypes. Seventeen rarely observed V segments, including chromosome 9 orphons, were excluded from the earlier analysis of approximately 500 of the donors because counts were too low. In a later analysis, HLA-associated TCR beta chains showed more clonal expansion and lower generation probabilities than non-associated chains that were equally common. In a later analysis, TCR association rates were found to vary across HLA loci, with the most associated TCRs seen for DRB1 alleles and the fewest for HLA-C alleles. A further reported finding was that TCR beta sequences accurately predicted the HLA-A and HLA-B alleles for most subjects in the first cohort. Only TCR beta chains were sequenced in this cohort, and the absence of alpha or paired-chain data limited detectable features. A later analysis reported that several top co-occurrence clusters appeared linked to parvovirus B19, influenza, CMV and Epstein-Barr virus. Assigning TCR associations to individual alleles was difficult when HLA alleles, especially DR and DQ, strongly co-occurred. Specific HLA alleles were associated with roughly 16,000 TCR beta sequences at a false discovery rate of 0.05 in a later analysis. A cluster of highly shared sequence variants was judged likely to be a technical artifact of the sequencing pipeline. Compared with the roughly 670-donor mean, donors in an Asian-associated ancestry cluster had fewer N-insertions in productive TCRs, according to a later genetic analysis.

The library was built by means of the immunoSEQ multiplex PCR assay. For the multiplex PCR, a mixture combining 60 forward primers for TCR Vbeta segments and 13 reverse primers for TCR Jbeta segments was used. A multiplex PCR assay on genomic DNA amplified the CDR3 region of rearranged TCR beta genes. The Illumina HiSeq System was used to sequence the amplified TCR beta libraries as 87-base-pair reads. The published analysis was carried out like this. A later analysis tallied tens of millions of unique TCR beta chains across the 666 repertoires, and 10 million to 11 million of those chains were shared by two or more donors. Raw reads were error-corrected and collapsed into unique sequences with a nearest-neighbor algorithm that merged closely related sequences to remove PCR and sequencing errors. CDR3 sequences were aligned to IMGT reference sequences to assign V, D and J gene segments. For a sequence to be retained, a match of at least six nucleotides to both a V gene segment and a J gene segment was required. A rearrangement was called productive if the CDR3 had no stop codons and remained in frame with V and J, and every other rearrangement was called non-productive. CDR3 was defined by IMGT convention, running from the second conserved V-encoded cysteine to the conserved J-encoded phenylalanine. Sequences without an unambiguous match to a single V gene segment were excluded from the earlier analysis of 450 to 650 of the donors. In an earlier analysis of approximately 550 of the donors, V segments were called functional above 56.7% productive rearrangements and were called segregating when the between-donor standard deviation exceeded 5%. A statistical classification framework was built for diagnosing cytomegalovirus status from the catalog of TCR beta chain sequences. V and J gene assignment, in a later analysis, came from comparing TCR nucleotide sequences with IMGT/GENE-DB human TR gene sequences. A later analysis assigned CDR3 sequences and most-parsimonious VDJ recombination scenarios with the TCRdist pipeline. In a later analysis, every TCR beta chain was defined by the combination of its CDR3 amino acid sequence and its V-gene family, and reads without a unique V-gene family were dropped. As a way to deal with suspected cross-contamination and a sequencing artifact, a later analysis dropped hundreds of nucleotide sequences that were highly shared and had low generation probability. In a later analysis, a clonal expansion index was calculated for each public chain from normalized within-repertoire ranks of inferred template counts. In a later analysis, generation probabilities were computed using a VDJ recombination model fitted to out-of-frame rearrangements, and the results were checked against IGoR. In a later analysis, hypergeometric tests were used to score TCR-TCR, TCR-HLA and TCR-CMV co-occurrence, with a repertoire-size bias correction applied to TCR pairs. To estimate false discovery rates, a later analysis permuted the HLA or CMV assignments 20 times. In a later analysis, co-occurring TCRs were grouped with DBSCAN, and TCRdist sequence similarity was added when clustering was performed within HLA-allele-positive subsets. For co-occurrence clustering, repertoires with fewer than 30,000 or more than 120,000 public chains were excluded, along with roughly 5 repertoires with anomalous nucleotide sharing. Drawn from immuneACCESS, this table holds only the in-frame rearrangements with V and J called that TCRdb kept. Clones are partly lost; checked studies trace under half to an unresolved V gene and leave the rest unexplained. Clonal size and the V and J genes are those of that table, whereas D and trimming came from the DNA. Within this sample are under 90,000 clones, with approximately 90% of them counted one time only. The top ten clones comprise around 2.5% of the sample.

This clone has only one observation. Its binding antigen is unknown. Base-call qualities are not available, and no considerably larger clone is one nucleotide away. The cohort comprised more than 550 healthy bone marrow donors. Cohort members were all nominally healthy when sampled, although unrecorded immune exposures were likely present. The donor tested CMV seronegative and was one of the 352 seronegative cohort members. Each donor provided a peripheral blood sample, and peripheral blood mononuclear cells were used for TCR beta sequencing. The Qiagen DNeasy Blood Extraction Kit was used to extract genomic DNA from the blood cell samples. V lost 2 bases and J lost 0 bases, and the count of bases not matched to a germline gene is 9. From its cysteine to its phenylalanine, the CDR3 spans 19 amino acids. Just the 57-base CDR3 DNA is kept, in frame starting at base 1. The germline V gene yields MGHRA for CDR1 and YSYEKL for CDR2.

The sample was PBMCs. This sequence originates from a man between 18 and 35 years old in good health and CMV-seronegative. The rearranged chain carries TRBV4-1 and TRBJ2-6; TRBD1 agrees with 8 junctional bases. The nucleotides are TGCGCCAGCAGCCAAACTGAACAGGGGGATAGCTCTGGGGCCAACGTCCTGACTTTC. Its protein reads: CASSQTEQGDSSGANVLTF.